This T cell receptor beta chain emerged from a study of cytomegalovirus exposure and HLA in healthy donors. General study points: Reportedly, a later analysis found an Asian-associated ancestry cluster had fewer N-insertions than the approximately 670-donor mean.

At sampling all donors were nominally healthy, likely with unrecorded immune exposures. Notes on this clone: The antigen remains unidentified.

In the PCR, 60 Vbeta and 13 Jbeta primers were used. Method: immunoSEQ multiplex PCR; TCRdb's copy keeps in-frame clones and lacks some. Of 70,000 to 100,000 clones listed, roughly 67% are singletons. V lost 1 base and J lost 6; bases outside the gene matches: 5. Germline loops: CDR1 SGHDN, CDR2 FVKESK. The CDR3 runs to 14 residues. Sample: PBMCs. V usage is TRBV14 and J usage is TRBJ1-2; TRBD1 agrees at 7 bases. This clonotype was sampled from a woman aged 45-65 years in good health and CMV-seropositive. The CDR3: CASSQGLQGNGYTF. CDR3 DNA sequence: TGTGCCAGCAGCCAAGGTCTACAGGGGAATGGCTACACCTTC.